Included here is one TCR beta chain sequence, with context. Its target is unknown. The treatment was: roughly 19 received Ad26.COV2.S at low or high dose, single or two shots; 5 received placebo; per-sample allocation not given. Day 63 after the first vaccine or placebo injection was the time point for sampling. Whoever gave the sample was an adult aged 18-55 years in Boston. This entry comes from a study of Ad26.COV2.S vaccination and SARS-CoV-2 variants. Study summary: Dosing was one shot or two shots 56 days apart.

The study, taken as a whole, reports: Non-spike TCR breadth was similar in vaccine and placebo recipients. The TCR-based breadth and depth measures might underestimate overall T cell responses.

Some clones are missing from TCRdb's copy, which holds only in-frame ones; the method was immunoSEQ multiplex PCR. Of some 390,000 clones in the sample, less than 90% are singletons; the top ten hold 3.5%. Germline V gene lookup returns CDR1 SNHLY and CDR2 FYNNEI. The CDR3 runs 13 residues. V lost 7 bases and J lost 5, with 11 bases in between. The sequence was collected from a person between 18 and 65 years old who received the Ad26.COV2.S COVID-19 vaccine or a placebo. This sample comprised peripheral blood, obtained in a trial of Ad26.COV2.S vaccine versus placebo. The chain uses TRBV2 and TRBJ2-2; D perhaps matches TRBD2 (6 bases). This chain's CDR3 is CASIGGRTGELFF. The CDR3 DNA reads TGTGCCAGCATCGGGGGTAGAACCGGGGAGCTGTTTTTT.